This T cell receptor (beta chain) was captured in a study of Graves' ophthalmopathy and Graves' hyperthyroidism. Study outcomes and limitations: Between ophthalmopathy and stable hyperthyroidism, a 13-signature model drew a separation with 87.88% sensitivity and 70% to 84% specificity.

The trim removed 6 bases at V and 3 bases at J, leaving 8 bases unmatched. The CDR3 length is 15 residues. This clonotype occurred many times. The antigen remains undetermined. RNA served as the template for amplifying TCR beta CDR3 regions. First-round RT-PCR relied on HTBI primers, and a second-round multiplex PCR came next. TCRdb used MiXCR to reprocess the multiplex PCR reads, holding one entry per CDR3 protein. The sample records about 660,000 distinct CDR3 sequences, over 40% being singletons. Clinical symptoms, serum thyroxine, TRAb, thyroid ultrasound and orbital computed tomography were relied on for diagnosis.

The gene calls are TRBV12-3 or TRBV12-4 and TRBJ1-5; TRBD1 matches 7 bases. Material: peripheral blood. The TCR originated in an adult man with Graves' ophthalmopathy. The CDR3 here is CASSRAGGDNQPQHF. CDR3 nucleotide sequence: TGTGCCAGCAGCCGGGCAGGGGGGGACAATCAGCCCCAGCATTTT.